Listed below are T cell receptor beta chains from one sample, sequenced in a study of blood T cell repertoires in COVID-19. Libraries were prepared by immunoSEQ multiplex PCR; TCRdb keeps only in-frame clonotypes and omits some of them. The sample includes about 250,000 clones, approximately 84% of them seen just once. The sequenced sample consisted of PBMCs or T cells enriched from blood (not recorded which). These receptor sequences come from a man in his forties or fifties who had recovered from COVID-19. Both conserved end residues are part of each CDR3. Fields, in order: CDR3 DNA, CDR3 protein, clone size, D gene, V gene, J gene. A D gene is named only where the DNA matches it firmly. Size is stated for part of the rows, as once, few or many counts, or as a class when the clone is expanded.

cdr3_nt: TGTGCTAGCAGCTTTCTGGAGTTCAGTGAGGAGACCCAGTACTTC
cdr3_aa: CASSFLEFSEETQYF
clone_size: NA
d_call: NA
v_call: TRBV7-7
j_call: TRBJ2-5

cdr3_nt: TGTGCCAGCAGCTTGGATAGGACAGGGTCGCATGGCTACACCTTC
cdr3_aa: CASSLDRTGSHGYTF
clone_size: NA
d_call: TRBD1
v_call: TRBV5-4
j_call: TRBJ1-2

cdr3_nt: TGTGCCAGTAGTAGACAGGGGGCAGGGCAGCCCCAGCATTTT
cdr3_aa: CASSRQGAGQPQHF
clone_size: once
d_call: TRBD1
v_call: TRBV19
j_call: TRBJ1-5

cdr3_nt: TGTGCCAGCAGTTTTGAGTCTAACACTGAAGCTTTCTTT
cdr3_aa: CASSFESNTEAFF
clone_size: few
d_call: NA
v_call: TRBV27
j_call: TRBJ1-1

cdr3_nt: TGTGCCAGCAGTCTCAGCGGGACCTACGAGCAGTACTTC
cdr3_aa: CASSLSGTYEQYF
clone_size: NA
d_call: TRBD2
v_call: TRBV12-3/TRBV12-4
j_call: TRBJ2-7

cdr3_nt: TGTGCAACAAAAGGGAGCCTTGAAGCTTTCTTT
cdr3_aa: CATKGSLEAFF
clone_size: NA
d_call: NA
v_call: TRBV7-2
j_call: TRBJ1-1

cdr3_nt: TGTGCCAGCAGCTTAGAAGGGACAGGGGTGACTGAGACCCAGTACTTC
cdr3_aa: CASSLEGTGVTETQYF
clone_size: NA
d_call: TRBD1
v_call: TRBV5-4
j_call: TRBJ2-5

cdr3_nt: TGTGCCAGTAGTGCGAGCTATACGCAGTATTTT
cdr3_aa: CASSASYTQYF
clone_size: NA
d_call: NA
v_call: TRBV19
j_call: TRBJ2-3

cdr3_nt: TGTGCCAGTACCAAATCAGGGGAGACTGGAAACACCATATATTTT
cdr3_aa: CASTKSGETGNTIYF
clone_size: NA
d_call: NA
v_call: TRBV19
j_call: TRBJ1-3

cdr3_nt: TGTGCCAGCAGCCCGCAGGGGGCGGGGGGGCTAACGCAGTATTTT
cdr3_aa: CASSPQGAGGLTQYF
clone_size: NA
d_call: NA
v_call: TRBV7-2
j_call: TRBJ2-3

cdr3_nt: TGTGCCAGCAGTTTAGCCTCGCGGTCCTTTGCAGACTCCTATAATTCACCCCTCCACTTT
cdr3_aa: CASSLASRSFADSYNSPLHF
clone_size: NA
d_call: NA
v_call: TRBV28
j_call: TRBJ1-6

cdr3_nt: TGTGCCAGCAGTTTAATGGACAGGGATTACGAGCAGTACTTC
cdr3_aa: CASSLMDRDYEQYF
clone_size: NA
d_call: TRBD1
v_call: TRBV28
j_call: TRBJ2-7

cdr3_nt: TGTGCCAGCAGCAGGGGCGGCGGGGCCTCCTACGAGCAGTACTTC
cdr3_aa: CASSRGGGASYEQYF
clone_size: NA
d_call: NA
v_call: TRBV9
j_call: TRBJ2-7

cdr3_nt: TGTGCCAGCAGCGTAGCAGGACAGGGGGCCGGCACTGAAGCTTTCTTT
cdr3_aa: CASSVAGQGAGTEAFF
clone_size: NA
d_call: TRBD1
v_call: TRBV9
j_call: TRBJ1-1

cdr3_nt: TGTGCCAGCAGTTTGGGGGGGCTCAGGGGCTACACCTTC
cdr3_aa: CASSLGGLRGYTF
clone_size: NA
d_call: NA
v_call: TRBV27
j_call: TRBJ1-2

cdr3_nt: TGCGCCAGCAGCTCCGGAACAGGGTTCGCTGAAGCTTTCTTT
cdr3_aa: CASSSGTGFAEAFF
clone_size: NA
d_call: NA
v_call: TRBV5-1
j_call: TRBJ1-1

cdr3_nt: TGTGCCAGCACCTGGGGGCTAAGCACAGATACGCAGTATTTT
cdr3_aa: CASTWGLSTDTQYF
clone_size: NA
d_call: NA
v_call: TRBV7-2
j_call: TRBJ2-3

cdr3_nt: TGTGCCATCGCAAAGGGGGAGTGGGACTATGGCTACACCTTC
cdr3_aa: CAIAKGEWDYGYTF
clone_size: NA
d_call: NA
v_call: TRBV10-3
j_call: TRBJ1-2

cdr3_nt: TGTGCCAGCAGCCAAGTCGGTGAAAAACTGTTTTTT
cdr3_aa: CASSQVGEKLFF
clone_size: NA
d_call: NA
v_call: TRBV4-2
j_call: TRBJ1-4

cdr3_nt: TGTGCCAGCAGCCGAGGGGGTTGGTGGACTGAAGCTTTCTTT
cdr3_aa: CASSRGGWWTEAFF
clone_size: NA
d_call: NA
v_call: TRBV14
j_call: TRBJ1-1

cdr3_nt: TGCGCCAGCAGCCAAGGTCGGGACCAAGAGACCCAGTACTTC
cdr3_aa: CASSQGRDQETQYF
clone_size: NA
d_call: NA
v_call: TRBV4-3
j_call: TRBJ2-5

cdr3_nt: TGTGCCAGCAGCTTAGATCAGGGTAGCCACAATGAGCAGTTCTTC
cdr3_aa: CASSLDQGSHNEQFF
clone_size: NA
d_call: NA
v_call: TRBV7-6
j_call: TRBJ2-1

cdr3_nt: TGTGCCAGCAGCTTTAATCGCGGGGACTCCCAAGAGACCCAGTACTTC
cdr3_aa: CASSFNRGDSQETQYF
clone_size: NA
d_call: NA
v_call: TRBV13
j_call: TRBJ2-5

cdr3_nt: TGTGCCAGCAGGTGCCGGGACAGAAATCGCGGCACTGAAGCTTTCTTT
cdr3_aa: CASRCRDRNRGTEAFF
clone_size: NA
d_call: NA
v_call: TRBV21-1
j_call: TRBJ1-1

cdr3_nt: TGTGCCAGCAGAGAAGGGACTGTTTATGGCTACACCTTC
cdr3_aa: CASREGTVYGYTF
clone_size: few
d_call: NA
v_call: TRBV7-2
j_call: TRBJ1-2

cdr3_nt: TGCAGCGTTGCTGACAGGGGGCGTACCGATGAGCAGTTCTTC
cdr3_aa: CSVADRGRTDEQFF
clone_size: NA
d_call: TRBD1
v_call: TRBV29-1
j_call: TRBJ2-1

cdr3_nt: TGTGCCAGCAGCCAAGAGGTGGCCGGGAACTATGGCTACACCTTC
cdr3_aa: CASSQEVAGNYGYTF
clone_size: NA
d_call: NA
v_call: TRBV4-2
j_call: TRBJ1-2

cdr3_nt: TGTGCCAGCAGTTACGCGGGACAGGGTCGGACTGAAGCTTTCTTT
cdr3_aa: CASSYAGQGRTEAFF
clone_size: NA
d_call: TRBD1
v_call: TRBV6-5
j_call: TRBJ1-1

cdr3_nt: TGTGCCAGCGCTCACCTGAATGGGGCGGGGTCGGGCAATGAGCAGTTCTTC
cdr3_aa: CASAHLNGAGSGNEQFF
clone_size: NA
d_call: NA
v_call: TRBV7-6
j_call: TRBJ2-1

cdr3_nt: TGTGCCAGCGCGATGCTAGCGTCCTCCTACAATGAGCAGTTCTTC
cdr3_aa: CASAMLASSYNEQFF
clone_size: NA
d_call: NA
v_call: TRBV6-1
j_call: TRBJ2-1

cdr3_nt: TGTGCCAGCAGCCAAGGACAGGGCAGCACTGAAGCTTTCTTT
cdr3_aa: CASSQGQGSTEAFF
clone_size: NA
d_call: TRBD1
v_call: TRBV3-1/TRBV3-2
j_call: TRBJ1-1

cdr3_nt: TGTGCCAGCAGTGAAACCGGGACAGGGGCAGTCACTGAAGCTTTCTTT
cdr3_aa: CASSETGTGAVTEAFF
clone_size: few
d_call: TRBD1
v_call: TRBV25-1
j_call: TRBJ1-1

cdr3_nt: TGTGCCAGCAGCTTGGGTCAAAGCCGTAATGAAAAACTGTTTTTT
cdr3_aa: CASSLGQSRNEKLFF
clone_size: NA
d_call: NA
v_call: TRBV5-6
j_call: TRBJ1-4

cdr3_nt: TGTGCCAGCAACATGGACAGGGCCTGGGACACTGAAGCTTTCTTT
cdr3_aa: CASNMDRAWDTEAFF
clone_size: NA
d_call: TRBD1
v_call: TRBV5-4
j_call: TRBJ1-1

cdr3_nt: TGTGCCAGCAGTTTGTCCGGGTTCTCCTACGAGCAGTACTTC
cdr3_aa: CASSLSGFSYEQYF
clone_size: NA
d_call: NA
v_call: TRBV27
j_call: TRBJ2-7

cdr3_nt: TGTGCCAGCAGCGCCTCCCCCGGGACAGGGAGAGAAAAACTGTTTTTT
cdr3_aa: CASSASPGTGREKLFF
clone_size: once
d_call: TRBD1
v_call: TRBV9
j_call: TRBJ1-4

cdr3_nt: TGTGCCAGCAGCTTAGCCGGGGGTAGCGGGCAAGAGACCCAGTACTTC
cdr3_aa: CASSLAGGSGQETQYF
clone_size: NA
d_call: TRBD2
v_call: TRBV11-3
j_call: TRBJ2-5

cdr3_nt: TGTGCCACCAGCAGAGTAACAGGGACCACCGGGGAGCTGTTTTTT
cdr3_aa: CATSRVTGTTGELFF
clone_size: NA
d_call: NA
v_call: TRBV15
j_call: TRBJ2-2

cdr3_nt: TGCGCCAGCAGCCTCGGGACAGAATACACTGAAGCTTTCTTT
cdr3_aa: CASSLGTEYTEAFF
clone_size: NA
d_call: TRBD1
v_call: TRBV4-1
j_call: TRBJ1-1

cdr3_nt: TGTGCCAGCAGCCCGGGACTAGCGGGGGCCCGGCTGTATTTT
cdr3_aa: CASSPGLAGARLYF
clone_size: NA
d_call: TRBD2
v_call: TRBV7-2
j_call: TRBJ2-3

cdr3_nt: TGTGCCAGCAGCTCTAGCGGGAGGGGATACAATGAGCAGTTCTTC
cdr3_aa: CASSSSGRGYNEQFF
clone_size: NA
d_call: TRBD2
v_call: TRBV11-1
j_call: TRBJ2-1

cdr3_nt: TGTGCCAGCAGCTTAGAACAGGGGGCGTTGAACACTGAAGCTTTCTTT
cdr3_aa: CASSLEQGALNTEAFF
clone_size: NA
d_call: TRBD1
v_call: TRBV7-2
j_call: TRBJ1-1

cdr3_nt: TGTGCCAGCAGCCTGCAGGGCCACGAGCAGTACTTC
cdr3_aa: CASSLQGHEQYF
clone_size: NA
d_call: NA
v_call: TRBV7-9
j_call: TRBJ2-7

cdr3_nt: TGTGCCAGTACCAAGACAGGGCCCAATGAAAAACTGTTTTTT
cdr3_aa: CASTKTGPNEKLFF
clone_size: NA
d_call: TRBD1
v_call: TRBV19
j_call: TRBJ1-4

cdr3_nt: TGTGCCAGCAGCTCGACAGGGGGCCGGGATGGCTACACCTTC
cdr3_aa: CASSSTGGRDGYTF
clone_size: NA
d_call: TRBD1
v_call: TRBV7-9
j_call: TRBJ1-2

cdr3_nt: TGTGCCAGCTCGTCAACTAGCGCTTCCTACGAGCAGTACTTC
cdr3_aa: CASSSTSASYEQYF
clone_size: once
d_call: TRBD2
v_call: TRBV18
j_call: TRBJ2-7

cdr3_nt: TGTGCCAGCAGCCCACCCGGGACGGGAGCAGGAAACACCATATATTTT
cdr3_aa: CASSPPGTGAGNTIYF
clone_size: NA
d_call: NA
v_call: TRBV3-1/TRBV3-2
j_call: TRBJ1-3

cdr3_nt: TGTGCCAGCAGGGGACAGGGGCTCGAAGCTTTCTTT
cdr3_aa: CASRGQGLEAFF
clone_size: once
d_call: TRBD1
v_call: TRBV28
j_call: TRBJ1-1

cdr3_nt: TGTGCCAGCAGCGGTAGCGGGGGTCGGAATGAGCAGTTCTTC
cdr3_aa: CASSGSGGRNEQFF
clone_size: NA
d_call: TRBD2
v_call: TRBV5-5
j_call: TRBJ2-1

cdr3_nt: TGTGCTTTGGAAGGGGGCCGCAATCAGCCCCAGCATTTT
cdr3_aa: CALEGGRNQPQHF
clone_size: NA
d_call: TRBD1
v_call: TRBV30
j_call: TRBJ1-5